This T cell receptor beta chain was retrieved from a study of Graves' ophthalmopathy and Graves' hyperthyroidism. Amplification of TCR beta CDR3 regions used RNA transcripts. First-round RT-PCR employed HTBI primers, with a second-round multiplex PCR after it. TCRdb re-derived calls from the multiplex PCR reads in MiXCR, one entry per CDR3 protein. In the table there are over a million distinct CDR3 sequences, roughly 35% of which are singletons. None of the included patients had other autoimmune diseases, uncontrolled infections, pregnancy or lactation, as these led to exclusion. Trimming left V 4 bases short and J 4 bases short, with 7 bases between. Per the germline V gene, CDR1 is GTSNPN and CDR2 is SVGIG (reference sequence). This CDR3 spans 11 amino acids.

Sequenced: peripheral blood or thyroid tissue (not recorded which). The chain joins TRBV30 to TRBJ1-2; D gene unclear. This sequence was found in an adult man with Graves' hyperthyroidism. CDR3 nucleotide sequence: TGTGCCTGGAACCTGGCCTATGGCTACACCTTC. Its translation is CAWNLAYGYTF. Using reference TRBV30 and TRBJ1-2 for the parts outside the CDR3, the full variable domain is SQTIHQWPATLVQPVGSPLSLECTVEGTSNPNLYWYRQAAGRGLQLLFYSVGIGQISSEVPQNLSASRPQDRQFILSSKKLLLSDSGFYLCAWNLAYGYTFGSGTRLTVV.